This section outlines one TCR beta chain sequence together with its context. The sample comes from a study of blood T cell repertoires in COVID-19. About the study: Sites across the United States, Italy and Spain contributed samples from acute and convalescent COVID-19. Sample material is recorded as cDNA or gDNA derived from T cells, B-cell-depleted T cells, or PBMCs.

Original processing methods: Reference gene primer amplification in the assay estimated nucleated cell counts. The protocol was immunoSEQ multiplex PCR, while the TCRdb copy is restricted to in-frame clones and leaves out a portion. V and J calls and clone size are those listed in that table; D and trimming were worked out from the DNA. The table has 150,000 or so clones, approximately 81% seen once. The CDR3 contains 13 residues. CDR1 is GTSNPN and CDR2 is SVGIG in the germline V gene (reference sequence). The V and J ends lost 0 bases and 5 bases respectively, with 11 bases between them. Sequenced material: peripheral blood. V gene TRBV30 combines with J gene TRBJ2-7; D possibly corresponds to TRBD2 (6 bases). The receptor was isolated from a human donor in a cohort sampled during active COVID-19. The CDR3 bases are TGTGCCTGGAGTGTTGGAGGGCGGGACGAGCAGTACTTC. The encoded protein is CAWSVGGRDEQYF.